Given below is one T cell receptor (beta chain) in context. What it binds is not known. This sample was included in a study of cytomegalovirus exposure and HLA in healthy donors. Study-level findings and limits: Later genetic work tied a missense DCLRE1C variant to beta-chain V and J trimming. Most CMV-associated TCR beta chains appeared HLA-restricted in a later analysis.

It was healthy bone marrow donors who served as donors. This CDR3 contains 12 residues. The germline V gene encodes CDR1 MNHEY and CDR2 SVGAGI. J was trimmed by 6 bases and V by 8 bases; bases with no gene match: 5. Amplification used 60 Vbeta primers and 13 Jbeta primers. Measured with immunoSEQ multiplex PCR; TCRdb has only the in-frame clones, and not every one. The sample includes hundreds of thousands of clones, about 74% of them seen just once. The chain carries TRBV6-5 and TRBJ2-7; 9 nucleotides line up with TRBD1. Sequenced: PBMCs. The receptor was derived from a woman under 40 in good health and CMV-seronegative. The CDR3 reads CASGQGSPEQYF. The CDR3 bases are TGTGCCAGCGGACAGGGGAGTCCCGAGCAGTACTTC.